This T cell receptor beta chain was documented in a study of immune evolution from preneoplasia to lung adenocarcinoma. Study summary: HLA loss of heterozygosity: under 7.5% AIS, about 14% MIA, about 35% ADC, none AAH. Study observations and caveats: Top clone frequencies peaked in normal lung, apparently declining through invasive adenocarcinoma.

Histologic diagnosis was independently verified by two lung pathologists. About this clone: Antigen: not known.

With 5 bases clipped from V and 4 bases from J, the junction kept 12 bases outside the gene matches. The CDR3 extends over 15 amino acids. CDR1 is GTSNPN and CDR2 is SVGIG in the germline V gene (reference sequence). TCRdb keeps only in-frame clones here, not all; method: immunoSEQ multiplex PCR. The sample contains 4,500 to 5,000 clones, around three quarters of which appear only once. The chain combines TRBV30 with TRBJ2-7; 9 bases are a match to TRBD2. The receptor was isolated from a person aged 70 to 85 with lung adenocarcinoma. Sequenced input: FFPE minimally invasive lung adenocarcinoma tissue. In nucleotides, the CDR3 is TGTGCCTGGGATCACCCGGGACTAGCCCGGTACGAGCAGTACTTC. It yields the protein CAWDHPGLARYEQYF.